The 11 T cell receptor beta chains below all came from one sample that was sequenced in a study of shared clonotypes between healthy human individuals (dated by TCRdb to the early 2020s). Library generation was performed with the immunoSEQ multiplex PCR assay. TCRdb took this table from immuneACCESS and kept in-frame rearrangements with V and J called. Such tables lack part of the clones; where checked against another copy, unresolved V genes explain under half of the gap, and the rest is unexplained. Within this sample are approximately 2,000,000 clones, with around 93% of them counted one time only. The ten biggest clones cover more than 1.5% of the sample. CD8 naive samples were obtained by positive selection for CCR7 among CD45RO-negative cells, yielding a CD45RA+CCR7+ population from which TemRA cells were excluded. Source material: naive CD8+ T cells from PBMCs. Sample cell subset or site, as interpreted from the label and publication: CD45RA+CCR7+. Receptors were obtained from a man aged 18 to 30 in good health. Some clones in this sample may be carry-over from other donors' samples.

The rearrangement uses TRBV9 and TRBJ2-7, with 12 nucleotides matching TRBD1. This CDR3 spans 18 amino acids. Germline values: CDR1 SGDLS, CDR2 YYNGEE. The ends lost 4 bases at V and 0 bases at J; junction bases unmatched: 11. The DNA of the CDR3 is TGTGCCAGCAGCCCGAGGGACAGGGGGCCGGCAAGCTCCTACGAGCAGTACTTC. Translated: CASSPRDRGPASSYEQYF.

In its sample, this clone was seen a few times. This chain joins TRBV27 and TRBJ1-1; D perhaps matches TRBD1 (6 bases). Between the trimmed V and J ends, which lost 9 bases and 5 bases, there was a span of 19 bases. The CDR3 runs to 14 residues. The germline V gene encodes CDR1 MNHEY and CDR2 SMNVEV (reference sequence). The CDR3 here is CASGGQGRGTEAFF. For the CDR3, the DNA is TGTGCCAGTGGAGGGCAAGGGAGGGGGACTGAAGCTTTCTTT.

The chain carries TRBV19 and TRBJ1-5; 7 nucleotides line up with TRBD1. Germline assignment: CDR1 LNHDA and CDR2 SQIVND (reference sequence). This CDR3 is 15 amino acids long. Losses at the gene ends were 9 bases for V and 4 bases for J; bases not matched to a gene: 12. In DNA, the CDR3 is TGTGCCAGCAGAGGACAGGCCGTAACAAATCAGCCCCAGCATTTT. Its translation: CASRGQAVTNQPQHF.

The chain combines TRBV27 with TRBJ2-1, with D possibly matching TRBD1 (6 bases). This CDR3 comprises 17 residues. V shed 6 bases and J shed 2 bases, with 20 bases lying between them. Germline CDR1 and CDR2: MNHEY and SMNVEV (reference sequence). In DNA, the CDR3 is TGTGCCAGCAGGTCAGAAAGAACAGGGCCGACCTACAATGAGCAGTTCTTC. As protein: CASRSERTGPTYNEQFF.

The chain has TRBV19 and TRBJ2-3, with 10 nucleotides matching TRBD2. Germline CDR1 reads LNHDA; CDR2 reads SQIVND (reference sequence). Trimming removed 5 bases from V and 2 bases from J; junction bases left unmatched: 10. This CDR3 spans 17 amino acids. CDR3 in DNA: TGTGCCAGTAGTTTTCGGCTAGCGGGGGCGTCCACAGATACGCAGTATTTT. As protein: CASSFRLAGASTDTQYF.

The V call is TRBV21-1, the J call TRBJ2-1; TRBD1, as called in the table, went unchecked against the DNA. TRBV21-1 is termed a pseudogene. The CDR3 loop spans 17 amino acids. The DNA of the CDR3 is TGTGCCAGCAGAAGGTACGGGTACCGGGACAGGGATCATGAGCAGTTCTTC. Residues: CASRRYGYRDRDHEQFF.

The gene calls are TRBV7-9 and TRBJ1-4, with 8 bases lining up with TRBD1. The V segment lost 6 bases and the J segment 8 bases; nucleotides outside the gene matches: 14. The germline V gene has CDR1 SEHNR and CDR2 FQNEAQ (reference sequence). The CDR3 length is 16 residues. DNA for the CDR3: TGTGCCAGCAGTGATACGAGGACAGGGTTAAAGGAAAAACTGTTTTTT. Protein: CASSDTRTGLKEKLFF.

This clone was seen just once. Other DNA sequences within the sample encode an identical CDR3. The chain uses TRBV9 and TRBJ2-7; 9 bases map to TRBD1. Germline V gene data show CDR1 as SGDLS and CDR2 as YYNGEE. V lost 0 bases to trimming and J lost 3 bases; unmatched junction nucleotides: 1. The CDR3 length is 14 residues. The CDR3 loop is CASSVGDRDYEQYF. The CDR3 nucleotides read TGTGCCAGCAGCGTAGGGGACAGGGACTACGAGCAGTACTTC.

The J gene is TRBJ2-1, the V gene TRBV5-5; D call uncertain. The CDR3 is 11 residues long. Trimming took off 0 bases at V and 9 bases at J, with 4 bases between the two ends. CDR1 SGHKS and CDR2 YYEKEE come from the germline V gene (reference sequence). This chain's CDR3 is CASSLGSEQFF. The CDR3 DNA reads as TGTGCCAGCAGCTTGGGAAGTGAGCAGTTCTTC.

The chain carries TRBV6-6 and TRBJ2-7; D not certain. The germline CDR1 and CDR2 sequences are MNHNY and SVGAGI (reference sequence). CDR3 size: 15 residues. V was pared by 0 bases and J by 3 bases, with 12 bases between. CDR3 region: CASSYSEGSNYEQYF. The DNA of the CDR3 is TGTGCCAGCAGTTACTCCGAAGGATCCAACTACGAGCAGTACTTC.

V usage is TRBV5-7 and J usage is TRBJ1-4; D ambiguous. TRBV5-7 counts as an open reading frame of uncertain function. CDR3 length: 14 amino acids. V lost 2 bases to trimming and J lost 0 bases, with 5 bases between them. CDR3 in DNA: TGTGCCAGCAGCTTTAGAGCAACTAATGAAAAACTGTTTTTT. As protein: CASSFRATNEKLFF.